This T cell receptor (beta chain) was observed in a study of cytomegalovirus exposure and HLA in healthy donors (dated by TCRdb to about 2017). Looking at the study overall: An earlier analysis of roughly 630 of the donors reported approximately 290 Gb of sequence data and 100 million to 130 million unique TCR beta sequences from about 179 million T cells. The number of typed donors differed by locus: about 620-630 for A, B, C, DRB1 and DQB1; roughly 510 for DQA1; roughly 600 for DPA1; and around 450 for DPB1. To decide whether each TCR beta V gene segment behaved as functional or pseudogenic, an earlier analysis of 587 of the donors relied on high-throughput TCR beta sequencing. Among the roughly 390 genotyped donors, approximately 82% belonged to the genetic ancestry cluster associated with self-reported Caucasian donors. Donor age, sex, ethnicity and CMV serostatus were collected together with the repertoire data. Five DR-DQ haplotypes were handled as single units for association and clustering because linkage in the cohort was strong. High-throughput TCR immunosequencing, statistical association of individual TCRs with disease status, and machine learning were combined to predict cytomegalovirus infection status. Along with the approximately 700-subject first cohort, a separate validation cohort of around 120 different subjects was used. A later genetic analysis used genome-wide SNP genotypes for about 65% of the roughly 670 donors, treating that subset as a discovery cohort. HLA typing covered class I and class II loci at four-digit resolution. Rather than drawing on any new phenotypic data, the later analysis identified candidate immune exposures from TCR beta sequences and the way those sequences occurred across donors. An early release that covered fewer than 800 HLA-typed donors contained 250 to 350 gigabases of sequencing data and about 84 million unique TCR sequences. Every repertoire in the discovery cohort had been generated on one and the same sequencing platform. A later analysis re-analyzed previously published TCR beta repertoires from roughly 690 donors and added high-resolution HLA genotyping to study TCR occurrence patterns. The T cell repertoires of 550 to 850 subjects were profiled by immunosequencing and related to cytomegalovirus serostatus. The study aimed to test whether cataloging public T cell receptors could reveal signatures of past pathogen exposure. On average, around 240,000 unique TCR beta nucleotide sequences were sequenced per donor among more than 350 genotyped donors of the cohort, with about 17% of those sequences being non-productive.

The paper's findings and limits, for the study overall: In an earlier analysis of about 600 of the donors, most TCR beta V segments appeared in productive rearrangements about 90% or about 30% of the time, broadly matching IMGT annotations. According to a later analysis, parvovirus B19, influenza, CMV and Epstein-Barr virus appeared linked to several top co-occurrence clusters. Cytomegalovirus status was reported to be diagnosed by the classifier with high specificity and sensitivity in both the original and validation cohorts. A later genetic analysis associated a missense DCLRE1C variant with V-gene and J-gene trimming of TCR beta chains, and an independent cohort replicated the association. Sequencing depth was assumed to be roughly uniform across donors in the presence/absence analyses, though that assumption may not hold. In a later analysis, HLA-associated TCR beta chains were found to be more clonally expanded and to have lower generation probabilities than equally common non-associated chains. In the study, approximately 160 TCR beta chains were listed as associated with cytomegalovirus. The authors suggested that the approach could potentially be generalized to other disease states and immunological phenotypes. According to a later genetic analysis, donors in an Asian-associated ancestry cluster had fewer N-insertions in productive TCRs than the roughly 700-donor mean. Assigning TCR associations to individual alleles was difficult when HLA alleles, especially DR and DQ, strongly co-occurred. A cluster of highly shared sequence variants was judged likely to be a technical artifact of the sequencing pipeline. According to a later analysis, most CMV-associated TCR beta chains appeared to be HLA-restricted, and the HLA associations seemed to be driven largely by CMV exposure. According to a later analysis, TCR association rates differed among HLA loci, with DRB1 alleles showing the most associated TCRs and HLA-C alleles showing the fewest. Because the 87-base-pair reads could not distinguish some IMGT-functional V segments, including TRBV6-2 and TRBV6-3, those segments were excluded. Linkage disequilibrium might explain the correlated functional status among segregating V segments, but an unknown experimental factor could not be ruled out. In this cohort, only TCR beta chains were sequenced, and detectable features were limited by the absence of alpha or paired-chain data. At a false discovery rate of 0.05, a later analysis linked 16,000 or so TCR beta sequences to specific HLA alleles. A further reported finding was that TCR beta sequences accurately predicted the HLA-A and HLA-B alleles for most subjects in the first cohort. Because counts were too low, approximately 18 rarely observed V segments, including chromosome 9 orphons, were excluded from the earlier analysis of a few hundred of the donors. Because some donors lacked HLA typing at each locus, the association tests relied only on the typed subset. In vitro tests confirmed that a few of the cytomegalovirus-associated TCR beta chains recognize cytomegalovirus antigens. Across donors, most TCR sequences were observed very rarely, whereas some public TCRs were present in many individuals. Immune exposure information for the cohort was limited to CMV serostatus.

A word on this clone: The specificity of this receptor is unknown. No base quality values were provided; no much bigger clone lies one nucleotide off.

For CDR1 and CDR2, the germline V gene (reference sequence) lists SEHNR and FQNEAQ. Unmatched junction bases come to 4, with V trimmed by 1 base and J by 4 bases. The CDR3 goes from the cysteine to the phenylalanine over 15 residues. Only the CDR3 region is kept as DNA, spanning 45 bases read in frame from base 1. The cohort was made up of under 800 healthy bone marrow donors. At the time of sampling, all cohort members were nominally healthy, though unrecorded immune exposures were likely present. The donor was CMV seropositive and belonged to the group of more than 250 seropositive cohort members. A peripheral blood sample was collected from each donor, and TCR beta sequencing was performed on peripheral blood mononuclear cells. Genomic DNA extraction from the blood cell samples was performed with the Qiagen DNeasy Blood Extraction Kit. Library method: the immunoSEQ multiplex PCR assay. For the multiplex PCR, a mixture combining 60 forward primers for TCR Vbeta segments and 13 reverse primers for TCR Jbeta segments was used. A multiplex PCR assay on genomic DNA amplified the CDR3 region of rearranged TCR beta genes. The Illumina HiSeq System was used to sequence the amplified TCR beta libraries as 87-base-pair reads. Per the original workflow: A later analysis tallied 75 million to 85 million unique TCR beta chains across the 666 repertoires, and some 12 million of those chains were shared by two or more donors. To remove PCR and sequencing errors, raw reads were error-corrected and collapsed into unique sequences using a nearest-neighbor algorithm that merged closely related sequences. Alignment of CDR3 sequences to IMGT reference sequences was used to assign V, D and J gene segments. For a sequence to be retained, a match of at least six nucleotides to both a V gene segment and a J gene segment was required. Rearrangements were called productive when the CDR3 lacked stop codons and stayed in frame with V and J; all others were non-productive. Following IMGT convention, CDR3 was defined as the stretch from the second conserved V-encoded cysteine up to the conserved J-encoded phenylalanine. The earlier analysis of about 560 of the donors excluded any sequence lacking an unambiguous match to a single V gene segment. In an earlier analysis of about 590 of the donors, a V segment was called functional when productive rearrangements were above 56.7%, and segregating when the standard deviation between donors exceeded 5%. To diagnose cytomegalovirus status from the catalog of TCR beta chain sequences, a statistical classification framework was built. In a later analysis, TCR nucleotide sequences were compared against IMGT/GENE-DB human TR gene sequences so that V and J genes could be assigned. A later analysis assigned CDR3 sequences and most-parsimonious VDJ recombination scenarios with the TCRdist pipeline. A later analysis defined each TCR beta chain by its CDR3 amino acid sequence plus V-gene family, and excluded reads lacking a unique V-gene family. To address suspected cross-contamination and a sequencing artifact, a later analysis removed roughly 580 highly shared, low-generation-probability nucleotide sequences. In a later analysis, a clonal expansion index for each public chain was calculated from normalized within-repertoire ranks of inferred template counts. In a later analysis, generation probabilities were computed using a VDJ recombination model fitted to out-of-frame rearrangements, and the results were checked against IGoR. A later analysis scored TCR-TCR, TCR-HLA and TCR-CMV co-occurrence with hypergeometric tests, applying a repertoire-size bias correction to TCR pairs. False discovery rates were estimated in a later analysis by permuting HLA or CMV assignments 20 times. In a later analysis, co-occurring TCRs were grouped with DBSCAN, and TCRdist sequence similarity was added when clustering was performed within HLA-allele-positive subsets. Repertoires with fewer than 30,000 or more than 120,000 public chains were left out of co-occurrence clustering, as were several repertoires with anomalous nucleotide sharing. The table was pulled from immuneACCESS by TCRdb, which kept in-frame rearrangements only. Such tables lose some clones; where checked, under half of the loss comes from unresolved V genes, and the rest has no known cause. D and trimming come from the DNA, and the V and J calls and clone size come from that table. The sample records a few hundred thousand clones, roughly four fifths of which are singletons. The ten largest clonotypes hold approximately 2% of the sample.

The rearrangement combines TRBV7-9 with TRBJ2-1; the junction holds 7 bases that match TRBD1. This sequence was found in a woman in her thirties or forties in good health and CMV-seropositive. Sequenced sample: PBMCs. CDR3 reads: CASSLVFRGYNEQFF. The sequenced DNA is TGTGCCAGCAGCTTAGTTTTCAGGGGGTACAATGAGCAGTTCTTC.